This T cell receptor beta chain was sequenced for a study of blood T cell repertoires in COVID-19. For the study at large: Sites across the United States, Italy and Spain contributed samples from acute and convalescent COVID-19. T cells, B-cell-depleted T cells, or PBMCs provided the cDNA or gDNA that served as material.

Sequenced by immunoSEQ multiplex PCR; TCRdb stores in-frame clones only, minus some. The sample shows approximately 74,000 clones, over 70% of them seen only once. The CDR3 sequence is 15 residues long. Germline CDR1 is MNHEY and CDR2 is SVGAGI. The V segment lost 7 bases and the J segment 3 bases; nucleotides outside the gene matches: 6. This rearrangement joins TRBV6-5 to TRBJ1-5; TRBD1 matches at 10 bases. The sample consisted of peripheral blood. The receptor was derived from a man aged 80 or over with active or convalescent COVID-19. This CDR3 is CASTGTGAINQPQHF. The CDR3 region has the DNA TGTGCCAGCACCGGGACAGGGGCAATCAATCAGCCCCAGCATTTT.